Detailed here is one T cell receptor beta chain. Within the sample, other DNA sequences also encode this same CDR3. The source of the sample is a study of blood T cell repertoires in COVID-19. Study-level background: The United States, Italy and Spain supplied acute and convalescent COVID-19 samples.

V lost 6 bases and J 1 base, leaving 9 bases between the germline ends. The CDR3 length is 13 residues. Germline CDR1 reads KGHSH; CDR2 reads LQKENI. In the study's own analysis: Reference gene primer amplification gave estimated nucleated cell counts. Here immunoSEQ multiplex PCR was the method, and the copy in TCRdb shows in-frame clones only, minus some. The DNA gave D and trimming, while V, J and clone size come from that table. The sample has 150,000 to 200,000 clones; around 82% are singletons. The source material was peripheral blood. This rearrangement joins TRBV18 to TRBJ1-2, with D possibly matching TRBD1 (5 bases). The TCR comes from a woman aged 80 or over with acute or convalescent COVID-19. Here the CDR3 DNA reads TGTGCCAGCTCCCCCGACAGTAACTATGGCTACACCTTC. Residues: CASSPDSNYGYTF.